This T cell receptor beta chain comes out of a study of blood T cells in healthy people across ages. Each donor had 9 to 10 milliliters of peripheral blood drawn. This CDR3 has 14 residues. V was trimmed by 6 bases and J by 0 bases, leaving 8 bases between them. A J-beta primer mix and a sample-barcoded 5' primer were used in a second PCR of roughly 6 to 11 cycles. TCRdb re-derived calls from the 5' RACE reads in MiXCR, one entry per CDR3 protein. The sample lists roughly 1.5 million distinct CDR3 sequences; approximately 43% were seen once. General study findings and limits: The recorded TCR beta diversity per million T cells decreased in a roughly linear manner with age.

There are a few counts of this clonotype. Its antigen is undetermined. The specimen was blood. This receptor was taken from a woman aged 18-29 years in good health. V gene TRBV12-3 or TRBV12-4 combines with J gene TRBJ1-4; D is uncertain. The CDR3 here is CASSPISTNEKLFF. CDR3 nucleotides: TGTGCCAGCAGCCCGATTTCAACTAATGAAAAACTGTTTTTT.